The 19 T cell receptor beta chains presented below share a single source sample, sequenced in a study of T cell responses to AZD1222 COVID-19 vaccine. Some clones are missing from TCRdb's copy, which holds only in-frame ones; the method was immunoSEQ multiplex PCR. Counted here are roughly 160,000 clones, over 75% occurring once; the ten biggest clones make up about 1.6%. Material: peripheral blood, obtained on day 0 of AZD1222 vaccination. These receptors were obtained from an adult in good health.

The rearrangement uses TRBV6-2 or TRBV6-3 and TRBJ2-5; 10 bases line up with TRBD2. Germline trimming cut 2 bases from V and 5 bases from J; bases unmatched to any gene: 17. CDR3 length: 19 residues. Germline CDR1 and CDR2: MNHEY and SVGEGT. The CDR3 spells CASSYPVVSSGGARETQYF. The CDR3 coding sequence is TGTGCCAGCAGTTACCCCGTTGTGAGCAGCGGGGGGGCTCGGGAGACCCAGTACTTC.

The chain recombines TRBV7-2 with TRBJ1-2; no clear D gene. The V and J ends lost 2 bases and 0 bases respectively, with 10 bases between them. CDR1 is SGHTA and CDR2 is FQGNSA in the germline V gene. The CDR3 spans 15 residues. CDR3 DNA sequence: TGTGCCAGCAGCTTACAGCCAGGAGCTAACTATGGCTACACCTTC. Translated, it gives CASSLQPGANYGYTF.

This chain uses TRBV24-1 with TRBJ1-3; 9 nucleotides agree with TRBD1. Germline trimming cut 7 bases from V and 3 bases from J; bases unmatched to any gene: 9. This CDR3 has 16 amino acids. Looked up from germline, CDR1 is KGHDR and CDR2 is SFDVKD. The CDR3 protein is CATRLGQGNCGNTIYF. The CDR3 bases are TGTGCCACCAGGTTGGGACAGGGTAATTGTGGAAACACCATATATTTT.

This clone was seen only a few times. This chain joins TRBV7-3 and TRBJ2-2; tentatively, D is TRBD2 (6 bases). Germline CDR1 is SGHTA and CDR2 is FQGTGA. Deletions cut 0 bases from V and 2 bases from J, with 10 bases between. The CDR3 length is 16 residues. The CDR3 here is CASSLTPGLNTGELFF. CDR3 nucleotides: TGTGCCAGCAGCTTAACGCCGGGACTCAACACCGGGGAGCTGTTTTTT.

This sequence joins TRBV4-1 and TRBJ1-1; TRBD1 matches 7 bases. V shed 6 bases and J 0 bases; nucleotides not matched to a gene: 4. The germline gives CDR1 MGHRA, CDR2 YSYEKL. The CDR3 is 14 amino acids. The CDR3, as DNA: TGCGCCAGCAGTAAGGGACAGATGAACACTGAAGCTTTCTTT. This codes for CASSKGQMNTEAFF.

The rearrangement joins TRBV28 to TRBJ1-1; 10 bases fit TRBD1. The CDR3 totals 14 residues. V trimming: 7 bases; J trimming: 5 bases; junction bases outside the gene matches: 7. Germline assignment: CDR1 MDHEN and CDR2 SYDVKM. Here the CDR3 DNA reads TGTGCCAGCACACATCCGGGACAGGGGACTGAAGCTTTCTTT. Protein sequence: CASTHPGQGTEAFF.

The rearrangement uses TRBV6-2 or TRBV6-3 and TRBJ2-1; 9 bases match TRBD2. The V and J ends lost 4 bases and 7 bases, in that order; junction bases with no gene match: 8. The CDR3 is 15 amino acids. Germline loops: CDR1 MNHEY, CDR2 SVGEGT. CDR3 sequence (DNA): TGTGCCAGCAGTTTGGTCAGCGGGGGGACTAATGAGCAGTTCTTC. Translating gives CASSLVSGGTNEQFF.

The gene calls are TRBV11-2 and TRBJ2-5; 11 nucleotides align to TRBD2. The trim removed 0 bases at V and 7 bases at J, leaving 10 bases unmatched. The CDR3 has 17 amino acids. Germline CDR1 and CDR2: SGHAT and FQNNGV. In DNA form, the CDR3 reads TGTGCCAGCAGCTTAGATCTAGCGGGGGGCCTAGGGGGGACCCAGTACTTC. Translating it yields CASSLDLAGGLGGTQYF.

The V and J genes are TRBV7-3 and TRBJ1-1; 8 nucleotides agree with TRBD1. CDR3 length: 15 residues. Germline V gene data show CDR1 as SGHTA and CDR2 as FQGTGA. J gave up 1 base and V 5 bases, and 6 bases lay outside the gene matches. CDR3: CASSKGDRRNTEAFF. In nucleotides, the CDR3 is TGTGCCAGCAGCAAAGGGGACAGGAGGAACACTGAAGCTTTCTTT.

This chain connects TRBV11-2 to TRBJ2-2; D is unresolved. Germline V CDR1 and CDR2: SGHAT, FQNNGV. Deletions cut 5 bases from V and 0 bases from J, with 7 bases between. This CDR3 comprises 14 residues. The CDR3 sequence: CASSPRANTGELFF. In nucleotides, the CDR3 is TGTGCCAGCAGCCCTCGCGCGAACACCGGGGAGCTGTTTTTT.

The chain is built from TRBV2 and TRBJ2-1, with D unclear. Trimming took 5 bases from V and 9 from J, leaving 11 bases between them. The germline V gene encodes CDR1 SNHLY and CDR2 FYNNEI. The CDR3 is 12 residues long. CDR3 bases: TGTGCCAGCAGTTCCCTGGGTATTGAGCAGTTCTTC. It encodes CASSSLGIEQFF.

CDR3 coding DNA: TGTGCCAGCAGCTTGGGACCGGCGAACACTGAAGCTTTCTTT. Translation gives CASSLGPANTEAFF. This sequence joins TRBV5-6 and TRBJ1-1; D not resolved. Germline CDR1 reads SGHDT; CDR2 reads YYEEEE. The CDR3 runs 14 residues. Trimming stripped 0 bases from V and 1 base from J, with 7 bases between. The variable domain in full, with the rest retrieved from reference TRBV5-6 and TRBJ1-1, is DAGVTQSPTHLIKTRGQQVTLRCSPKSGHDTVSWYQQALGQGPQFIFQYYEEEERQRGNFPDRFSGHQFPNYSSELNVNALLLGDSALYLCASSLGPANTEAFFGQGTRLTVV.

CDR3 loop: CATSGPSRGRTEAFF. The CDR3, as DNA: TGTGCCACCAGTGGGCCTTCCAGGGGACGGACTGAAGCTTTCTTT. The chain has TRBV24-1 and TRBJ1-1; the D gene is possibly TRBD1 (6 bases). The CDR3 is 15 amino acids. The V gene lost 5 bases and the J gene lost 5 bases, with 17 bases spanning the gap. The germline V gene encodes CDR1 KGHDR and CDR2 SFDVKD.

The chain recombines TRBV6-5 with TRBJ1-1, with 7 bases matching TRBD1. V gave up 6 bases and J gave up 8 bases; unmatched junction bases: 9. This CDR3 spans 13 amino acids. Germline-derived CDR1 and CDR2 are MNHEY and SVGAGI. DNA of the CDR3: TGTGCCAGCAGGGGGGCGACAGGGAGGGAAGCTTTCTTT. Its protein product is CASRGATGREAFF.

This chain joins TRBV30 and TRBJ1-1, with D possibly TRBD1 on 5 matching bases. The CDR3 has 12 amino acids. In germline, CDR1 is GTSNPN, CDR2 SVGIG (reference sequence). Trimming left V 2 bases short and J 7 bases short, with 11 bases between. CDR3 coding DNA: TGTGCCTGGAGTACCGACAGATTTGAAGCTTTCTTT. Translated, it gives CAWSTDRFEAFF. The entire variable domain, with the rest obtained from reference TRBV30 and TRBJ1-1, is as follows: SQTIHQWPATLVQPVGSPLSLECTVEGTSNPNLYWYRQAAGRGLQLLFYSVGIGQISSEVPQNLSASRPQDRQFILSSKKLLLSDSGFYLCAWSTDRFEAFFGQGTRLTVV.

The gene calls are TRBV11-3 and TRBJ1-1, with TRBD1 as a possible D gene (6 bases). This CDR3 has 15 residues. Trimming stripped 5 bases from V and 1 base from J, with 14 bases between. The germline V gene has CDR1 SGHNT and CDR2 YENEEA. The chain's CDR3 is CASSPGGLGNTEAFF. Written as DNA, the CDR3 is TGTGCCAGCAGCCCCGGGGGCCTGGGGAACACTGAAGCTTTCTTT.

The gene calls are TRBV24-1 and TRBJ1-4; a possible D gene is TRBD1 (5 bases). This CDR3 is built from 14 residues. Germline V gene data show CDR1 as KGHDR and CDR2 as SFDVKD. Trimming left V 4 bases short and J 5 bases short, with 10 bases between. The CDR3 reads CATSEGVPNEKLFF. CDR3 DNA: TGTGCCACCAGTGAGGGGGTCCCGAATGAAAAACTGTTTTTT.

This chain joins TRBV3-1 (or the pseudogene TRBV3-2) and TRBJ2-2; 7 bases fit TRBD2. This CDR3 has 15 residues. Germline V gives CDR1 LGHDT, CDR2 YNNKEL (reference sequence). The junction had 6 bases not matched to a gene; V was cut back by 4 bases and J by 4 bases. The CDR3 protein is CASSLRGTTTGELFF. In DNA form, the CDR3 reads TGTGCCAGCAGCCTCCGAGGGACTACCACCGGGGAGCTGTTTTTT.

This rearrangement joins TRBV28 to TRBJ1-2, with 7 bases matching TRBD1. With 2 bases clipped from V and 4 bases from J, the junction kept 4 bases outside the gene matches. Germline values: CDR1 MDHEN, CDR2 SYDVKM. This CDR3 is 14 amino acids long. CDR3 sequence: CASSLGQASYGYTF. The CDR3 region has the DNA TGTGCCAGCAGTTTAGGACAGGCCTCCTATGGCTACACCTTC.